The clone carrying this T cell receptor beta chain was seen a few times. Antigen specificity is unknown. These data originate in a study of cytomegalovirus exposure and HLA in healthy donors. About the research overall: An early release of data contained 75 million to 100 million unique TCRs, which came from HLA-typed donors.

This CDR3 spans 15 amino acids. The germline CDR1 and CDR2 sequences are MGHRA and YSYEKL. V shed 7 bases and J shed 7 bases, with 22 bases lying between them. Study-wide points: 16,951 TCR beta sequences were associated with HLA alleles at 0.05 false discovery rate in a later analysis.

With 60 Vbeta and 13 Jbeta primers, the PCR was carried out. Generated by immunoSEQ multiplex PCR, the TCRdb table keeps only in-frame clones and is missing some. The sample has 150,000 to 200,000 clones; around three quarters are singletons. The TCR comes from a woman in her 30s in good health and CMV-seropositive. Sequenced material: PBMCs. This chain joins TRBV4-1 and TRBJ1-2; D may be TRBD1 (5 bases). DNA of the CDR3: TGCGCCAGCAAAATCTTAGCCGGGACTACGCTTGGCTACACCTTC. Its translation: CASKILAGTTLGYTF.